The 20 T cell receptor beta chains presented below share a single source sample, sequenced in a study of blood T cells in healthy people across ages. A sample-barcoded 5' primer and a J-beta primer mix were used in a second PCR of roughly 7 to 11 cycles. MiXCR was run by TCRdb on the 5' RACE reads, yielding one entry per CDR3 protein. The repertoire includes under 1 million distinct CDR3 sequences, around 45% of them detected once, and around 21% sits in the top ten. Material for sequencing was blood. These receptors all stem from a man in his sixties in good health.

This chain uses TRBV20-1 with TRBJ1-1; possible D gene TRBD1, 6 bases. Per the germline V gene, CDR1 is DFQATT and CDR2 is SNEGSKA (reference sequence). The CDR3 is 14 residues long. Trimming left V 1 base short and J 7 bases short, with 16 bases between. CDR3 region: CSARVQTRGGEAFF. The CDR3 DNA reads TGCAGTGCTAGAGTGCAGACCAGGGGAGGTGAAGCTTTCTTT.

This chain uses TRBV7-2 with TRBJ2-2; TRBD1 is a possible D gene (6 bases). The V and J ends lost 2 bases and 4 bases respectively, with 11 bases between them. The CDR3 has 15 residues. Germline assignment: CDR1 SGHTA and CDR2 FQGNSA. CDR3 sequence (DNA): TGTGCCAGCAGCTTACGCAGGGGTAGCACCGGGGAGCTGTTTTTT. Its protein is CASSLRRGSTGELFF. Supplemented by reference TRBV7-2 and TRBJ2-2, the full variable domain reads GAGVSQSPSNKVTEKGKDVELRCDPISGHTALYWYRQSLGQGLEFLIYFQGNSAPDKSGLPSDRFSAERTGGSVSTLTIQRTQQEDSAVYLCASSLRRGSTGELFFGEGSRLTVL.

The chain links TRBV7-9 to TRBJ1-4; a weak D match, TRBD1 (6 bases). Germline V lookup: CDR1 SEHNR, CDR2 FQNEAQ (reference sequence). The length of the CDR3 is 15 residues. V was trimmed by 1 base and J by 1 base, leaving 7 bases between them. The CDR3 region has the DNA TGTGCCAGCAGCTTAGAGGGGGGAACTAATGAAAAACTGTTTTTT. This gives the protein CASSLEGGTNEKLFF.

This clonotype was seen more than once but under ten times. The chain recombines TRBV20-1 with TRBJ2-5; D ambiguous. Germline loops: CDR1 DFQATT, CDR2 SNEGSKA (reference sequence). The CDR3 extends over 15 amino acids. Trimming cost V 3 bases and J 0 bases, with 14 bases left between them. The CDR3 reads CSASGPSGYQETQYF. The CDR3 region has the DNA TGCAGTGCTAGCGGACCATCGGGTTACCAAGAGACCCAGTACTTC.

V gene TRBV29-1 combines with J gene TRBJ2-7; 8 nucleotides match TRBD1. CDR1 SQVTM and CDR2 ANQGSEA come from the germline V gene. This CDR3 is 14 amino acids long. Trimming cost V 1 base and J 6 bases; bases outside gene matches: 8. This CDR3 reads CSVEATGGRSEQYF. The CDR3 DNA is TGCAGCGTTGAAGCTACAGGGGGACGAAGCGAGCAGTACTTC.

This sequence joins TRBV20-1 and TRBJ2-3; 7 bases align to TRBD1. The V and J ends lost 0 bases and 3 bases, in that order; junction bases with no gene match: 9. CDR3 length: 16 amino acids. Germline V CDR1 and CDR2: DFQATT, SNEGSKA (reference sequence). The CDR3 DNA reads TGCAGTGCTAGAGACACTAGGGGGCTTTGGACAGATACGCAGTATTTT. Translating gives CSARDTRGLWTDTQYF.

This clonotype was observed a handful of times. CDR3 bases: TGCGCCAGCAGCCTAGGCCCGACTACCAAAAACATTCAGTACTTC. This gives the protein CASSLGPTTKNIQYF. The gene calls are TRBV5-1 and TRBJ2-4, with D possibly being TRBD2 (5 bases). V dropped 4 bases and J dropped 2 bases, with 13 bases sitting between them. The germline V gene encodes CDR1 SGHRS and CDR2 YFSETQ. The CDR3 sequence is 15 residues long.

Concerning this clonotype itself: At one end, the junction sequence differs from germline, possibly due to a read error. This chain joins TRBV4-1 and TRBJ2-1; the D is unclear. Germline CDR1 and CDR2: MGHRA and YSYEKL. This CDR3 has 16 amino acids. Here the CDR3 DNA reads TGCGCCAGCGGCCAAGATGGAGAGAGCTCCTACAATGAGCAGTTCTTC. This encodes CASGQDGESSYNEQFF.

The chain couples TRBV27 to TRBJ1-1; D remains unclear. Trimming stripped 5 bases from V and 2 bases from J, with 9 bases between. The CDR3 contains 13 residues. Per the germline V gene, CDR1 is MNHEY and CDR2 is SMNVEV (reference sequence). CDR3 protein: CASSVQLNTEAFF. CDR3 bases: TGTGCCAGCAGTGTACAACTAAACACTGAAGCTTTCTTT.

The rearrangement links TRBV4-3 to TRBJ2-5, with D possibly being TRBD1 (5 bases). Germline loops: CDR1 LGHNA, CDR2 YSLEER. This CDR3 is built from 16 residues. Trimming stripped 0 bases from V and 5 bases from J, with 16 bases between. The CDR3 bases are TGCGCCAGCAGCCAAGACCCCAGGGTTGAGTGGGAGACCCAGTACTTC. Amino acid sequence: CASSQDPRVEWETQYF.

This clonotype was detected only a few times. This rearrangement joins TRBV7-2 to TRBJ1-2; weak D call: TRBD1 (6 bases). V dropped 5 bases and J dropped 4 bases, with 17 bases sitting between them. This CDR3 has 15 amino acids. CDR1 and CDR2 (germline): SGHTA, FQGNSA. The CDR3 nucleotides are TGTGCCAGCAGCCCGAGGGAGGGGGGGACCTATGGCTACACCTTC. Its translation is CASSPREGGTYGYTF.

This clonotype was seen a few times. The J gene is TRBJ1-5, the V gene TRBV6-2 or TRBV6-3; a weak D match, TRBD1 (5 bases). The CDR3 is 19 residues long. The V gene's germline CDR1 is MNHEY and CDR2 SVGEGT. Trimming pared 4 bases from V and 1 base from J, leaving 23 bases between. This chain's CDR3 is CASSSHTRDRGLSNQPQHF. CDR3 DNA sequence: TGTGCCAGCAGTTCCCACACCCGGGACCGTGGGCTAAGCAATCAGCCCCAGCATTTT.

The chain uses TRBV7-2 and TRBJ1-2; 12 positions match TRBD1. The CDR3 spans 14 residues. J lost 10 bases, V lost 3 bases, and 6 bases had no gene match. CDR1 and CDR2 (germline): SGHTA, FQGNSA. The CDR3, as DNA: TGTGCCAGCAGCTTGACCGGGACAGGGGGCGACTACACCTTC. This encodes CASSLTGTGGDYTF.

The chain couples TRBV12-3 or TRBV12-4 to TRBJ2-3, with TRBD1 matching 7 bases. The CDR3 has 13 amino acids. The V and J ends lost 5 bases and 4 bases, in that order; junction bases with no gene match: 3. CDR3 amino acids: CASSQGDPDTQYF. CDR3 nucleotides: TGTGCCAGCAGTCAGGGGGATCCAGATACGCAGTATTTT.

V gene TRBV3-1 combines with J gene TRBJ2-4; 7 bases fit TRBD1. The J call is uncertain, as TRBJ2-7 better fits the DNA end. In germline, CDR1 is LGHDT, CDR2 YNNKEL (reference sequence). The CDR3 totals 15 residues. The CDR3 loop is CASSQKGAGGYEQYF. CDR3 sequence (DNA): TGTGCCAGCAGCCAAAAGGGGGCAGGTGGCTACGAGCAGTACTTC.

The chain links TRBV4-3 to TRBJ2-1; 8 bases line up with TRBD2. CDR1 and CDR2 (germline): LGHNA, YSLEER. CDR3 length: 16 amino acids. V dropped 0 bases and J dropped 9; count of bases not matched to a gene: 10. The CDR3 coding sequence is TGCGCCAGCAGCCAAGATGGGAGCGGGGGCCGGGGTGAGCAGTTCTTC. Translation: CASSQDGSGGRGEQFF.

This chain connects TRBV24-1 to TRBJ2-1; a possible D gene is TRBD1 (5 bases). Matching the DNA end better, TRBJ2-7 makes the J call doubtful. The CDR3 runs 15 residues. Per the germline V gene, CDR1 is KGHDR and CDR2 is SFDVKD. This CDR3 reads CATSGWGRADNEQYF. CDR3 sequence (DNA): TGTGCCACCAGTGGTTGGGGCAGGGCCGACAATGAGCAGTACTTC.

The V call is TRBV7-9, the J call TRBJ2-5, with TRBD1 matching over 10 bases. The length of the CDR3 is 14 residues. V trimming: 5 bases; J trimming: 4 bases; junction bases outside the gene matches: 4. The germline V gene has CDR1 SEHNR and CDR2 FQNEAQ (reference sequence). The DNA for the CDR3 is TGTGCCAGCAGCCCATGGACAGGGGGAGAGACCCAGTACTTC. Translation gives CASSPWTGGETQYF.

This clonotype was detected only a few times. The J gene is TRBJ2-7, the V gene TRBV19; 8 positions match TRBD1. V lost 3 bases and J lost 1; bases outside the gene matches: 2. Germline values: CDR1 LNHDA, CDR2 SQIVND (reference sequence). This CDR3 spans 14 amino acids. As DNA, the CDR3 is TGTGCCAGTAGTATCGGGGACAGGTCCTACGAGCAGTACTTC. Protein sequence: CASSIGDRSYEQYF.

This clonotype turned up a few times. The chain uses TRBV20-1 and TRBJ2-5; 7 bases are a match to TRBD2. This CDR3 has 14 amino acids. The J segment lost 1 base and the V segment lost 3 bases, leaving 5 bases of the junction unmatched. Germline V gene sequence: CDR1 DFQATT, CDR2 SNEGSKA (reference sequence). The CDR3 protein is CSARRRLAQETQYF. In DNA, the CDR3 is TGCAGTGCTAGGAGAAGACTAGCCCAAGAGACCCAGTACTTC.